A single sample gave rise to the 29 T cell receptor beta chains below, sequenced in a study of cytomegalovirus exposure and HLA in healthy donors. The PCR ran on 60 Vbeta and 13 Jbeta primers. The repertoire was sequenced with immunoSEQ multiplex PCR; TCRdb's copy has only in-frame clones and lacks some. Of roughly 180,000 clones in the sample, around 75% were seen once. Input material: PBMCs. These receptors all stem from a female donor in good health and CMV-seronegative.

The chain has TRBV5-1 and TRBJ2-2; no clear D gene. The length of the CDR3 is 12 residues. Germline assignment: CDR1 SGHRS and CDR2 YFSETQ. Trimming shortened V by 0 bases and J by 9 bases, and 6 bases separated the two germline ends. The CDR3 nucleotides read TGCGCCAGCAGCTTGGCTGGCCGGGAGCTGTTTTTT. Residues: CASSLAGRELFF.

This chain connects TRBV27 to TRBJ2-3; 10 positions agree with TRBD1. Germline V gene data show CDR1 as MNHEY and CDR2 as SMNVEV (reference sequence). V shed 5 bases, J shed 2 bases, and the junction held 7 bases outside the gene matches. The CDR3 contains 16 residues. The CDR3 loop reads CASSILGTGDTDTQYF. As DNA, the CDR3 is TGTGCCAGCAGTATACTCGGGACAGGGGACACAGATACGCAGTATTTT.

The CDR3 region is CASSDNGGRTDTQYF. The CDR3 coding sequence is TGCGCCAGCAGCGATAACGGGGGGCGCACAGATACGCAGTATTTT. The chain recombines TRBV10-2 with TRBJ2-3; tentatively, D is TRBD2 (7 bases). The CDR3 sequence is 15 residues long. The V end lost 6 bases, the J end lost 1 base, and 14 bases lay between the germline ends. Germline loops: CDR1 WSHSY, CDR2 SAAADI.

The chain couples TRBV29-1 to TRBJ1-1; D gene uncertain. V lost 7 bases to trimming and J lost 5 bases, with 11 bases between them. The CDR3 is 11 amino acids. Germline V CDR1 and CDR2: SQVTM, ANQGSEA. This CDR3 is CSGRRETEAFF. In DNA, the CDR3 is TGCAGCGGGAGGCGGGAAACTGAAGCTTTCTTT.

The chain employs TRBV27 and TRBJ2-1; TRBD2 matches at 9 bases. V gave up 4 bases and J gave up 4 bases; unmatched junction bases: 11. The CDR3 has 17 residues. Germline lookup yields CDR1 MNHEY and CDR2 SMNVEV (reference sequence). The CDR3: CASSSLPGLAKYNEQFF. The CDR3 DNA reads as TGTGCCAGCAGTTCCCTCCCGGGACTAGCAAAATACAATGAGCAGTTCTTC.

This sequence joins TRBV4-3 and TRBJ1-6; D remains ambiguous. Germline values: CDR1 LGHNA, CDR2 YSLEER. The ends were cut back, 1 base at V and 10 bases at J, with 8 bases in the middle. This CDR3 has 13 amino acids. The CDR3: CASSQGSGSPLHF. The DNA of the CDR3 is TGCGCCAGCAGCCAAGGGAGTGGATCACCCCTCCACTTT.

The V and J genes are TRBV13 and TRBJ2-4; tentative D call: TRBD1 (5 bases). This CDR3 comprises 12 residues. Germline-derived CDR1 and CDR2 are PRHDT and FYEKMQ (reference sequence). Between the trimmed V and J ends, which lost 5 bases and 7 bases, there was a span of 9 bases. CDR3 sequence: CASSLQGNIQYF. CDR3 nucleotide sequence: TGTGCCAGCAGCCTCCAGGGTAACATTCAGTACTTC.

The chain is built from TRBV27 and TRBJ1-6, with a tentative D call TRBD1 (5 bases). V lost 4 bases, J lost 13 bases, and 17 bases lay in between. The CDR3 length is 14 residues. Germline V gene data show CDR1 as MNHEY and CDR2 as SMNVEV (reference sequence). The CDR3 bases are TGTGCCAGCAGTTCCGGGGGACCGTCAAATCCCCTCCACTTT. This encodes CASSSGGPSNPLHF.

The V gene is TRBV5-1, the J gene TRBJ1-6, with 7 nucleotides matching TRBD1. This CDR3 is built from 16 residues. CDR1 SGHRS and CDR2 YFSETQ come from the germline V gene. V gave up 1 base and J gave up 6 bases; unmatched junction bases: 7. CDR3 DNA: TGCGCCAGCAGCTTGTCGACAGGGAATAGTAATTCACCCCTCCACTTT. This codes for CASSLSTGNSNSPLHF.

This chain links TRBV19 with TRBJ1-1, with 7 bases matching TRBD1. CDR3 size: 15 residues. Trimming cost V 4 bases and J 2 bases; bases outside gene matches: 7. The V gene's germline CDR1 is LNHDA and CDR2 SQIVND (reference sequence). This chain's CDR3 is CASSTPGTANTEAFF. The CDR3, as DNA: TGTGCCAGTAGTACCCCCGGGACAGCAAACACTGAAGCTTTCTTT.

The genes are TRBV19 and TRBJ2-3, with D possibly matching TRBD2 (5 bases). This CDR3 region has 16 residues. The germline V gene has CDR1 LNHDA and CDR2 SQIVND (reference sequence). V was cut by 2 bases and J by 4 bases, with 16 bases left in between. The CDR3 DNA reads TGTGCCAGTAGTATAAGAGACCAACTAGGGCCAGATACGCAGTATTTT. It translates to CASSIRDQLGPDTQYF.

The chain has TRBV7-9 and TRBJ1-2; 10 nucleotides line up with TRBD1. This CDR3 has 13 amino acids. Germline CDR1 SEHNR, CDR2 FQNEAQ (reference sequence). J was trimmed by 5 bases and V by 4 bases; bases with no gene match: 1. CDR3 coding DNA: TGTGCCAGCAGCTGGACAGGGGGATATGGCTACACCTTC. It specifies CASSWTGGYGYTF.

The CDR3 reads CASSLDILAGAPDTQYF. As DNA, the CDR3 is TGCGCCAGCAGCTTGGACATCCTAGCGGGGGCCCCAGATACGCAGTATTTT. The chain employs TRBV5-1 and TRBJ2-3; 10 bases are a match to TRBD2. Germline trimming cut 0 bases from V and 4 bases from J; bases unmatched to any gene: 8. Germline V CDR1 and CDR2: SGHRS, YFSETQ. The CDR3 covers 17 residues.

The CDR3 DNA is TGCGCCAGCAGCCAAGATCACGGGGCGACAGGGCCGAACACTGAAGCTTTCTTT. Its translation: CASSQDHGATGPNTEAFF. V is TRBV4-3 and J is TRBJ1-1; 7 nucleotides line up with TRBD1. The CDR3 consists of 18 residues. V shed 0 bases and J 1 base; nucleotides not matched to a gene: 11. The germline gives CDR1 LGHNA, CDR2 YSLEER.

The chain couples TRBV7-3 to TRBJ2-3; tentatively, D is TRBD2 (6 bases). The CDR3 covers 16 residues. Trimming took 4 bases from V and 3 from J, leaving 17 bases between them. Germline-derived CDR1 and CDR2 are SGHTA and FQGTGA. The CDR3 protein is CASSYKTGVGTDTQYF. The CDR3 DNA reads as TGTGCCAGCAGCTACAAGACGGGGGTCGGGACAGATACGCAGTATTTT.

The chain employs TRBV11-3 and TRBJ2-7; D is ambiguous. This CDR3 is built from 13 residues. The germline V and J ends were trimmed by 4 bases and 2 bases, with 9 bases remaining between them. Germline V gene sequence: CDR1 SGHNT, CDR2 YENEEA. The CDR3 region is CASSSTNTYEQYF. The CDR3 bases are TGTGCCAGCAGCTCCACAAATACCTACGAGCAGTACTTC. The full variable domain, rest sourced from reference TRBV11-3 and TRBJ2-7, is EAGVVQSPRYKIIEKKQPVAFWCNPISGHNTLYWYLQNLGQGPELLIRYENEEAVDDSQLPKDRFSAERLKGVDSTLKIQPAELGDSAVYLCASSSTNTYEQYFGPGTRLTVT.

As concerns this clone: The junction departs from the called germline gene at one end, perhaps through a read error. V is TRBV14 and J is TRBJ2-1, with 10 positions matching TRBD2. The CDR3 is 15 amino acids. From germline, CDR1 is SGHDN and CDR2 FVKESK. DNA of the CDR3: TGTGCCAGCACCCAAACTAGCGGGACTTACAATGAGCAGTTCTTC. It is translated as CASTQTSGTYNEQFF.

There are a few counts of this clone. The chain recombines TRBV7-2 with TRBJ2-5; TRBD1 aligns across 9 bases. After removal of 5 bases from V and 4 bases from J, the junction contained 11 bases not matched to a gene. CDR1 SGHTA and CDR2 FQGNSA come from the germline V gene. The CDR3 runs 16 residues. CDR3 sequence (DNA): TGTGCCAGCAGCACCCAAACAGGGGGCCCGGGAGAGACCCAGTACTTC. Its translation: CASSTQTGGPGETQYF.

In DNA, the CDR3 is TGTGCCAGCAGTTACGGGACAGGGGGCAATTCACCCCTCCACTTT. It codes for CASSYGTGGNSPLHF. The rearrangement links TRBV6-5 to TRBJ1-6; 12 bases fit TRBD1. The CDR3 has 15 residues. The V and J ends lost 2 bases and 7 bases, in that order; junction bases with no gene match: 0. Germline V CDR1 and CDR2: MNHEY, SVGAGI.

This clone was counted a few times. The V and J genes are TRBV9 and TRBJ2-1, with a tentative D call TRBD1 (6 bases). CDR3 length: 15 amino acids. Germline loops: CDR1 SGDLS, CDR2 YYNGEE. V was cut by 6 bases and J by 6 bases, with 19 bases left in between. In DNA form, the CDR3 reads TGTGCCAGCACCCATACAGGGAATCGGCTCAATGAGCAGTTCTTC. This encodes CASTHTGNRLNEQFF.

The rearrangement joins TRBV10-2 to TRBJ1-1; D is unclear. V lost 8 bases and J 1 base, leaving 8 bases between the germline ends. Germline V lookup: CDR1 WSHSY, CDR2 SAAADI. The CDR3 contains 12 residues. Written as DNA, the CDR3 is TGCGCCAGCCGGGAAGGGAACACTGAAGCTTTCTTT. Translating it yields CASREGNTEAFF.

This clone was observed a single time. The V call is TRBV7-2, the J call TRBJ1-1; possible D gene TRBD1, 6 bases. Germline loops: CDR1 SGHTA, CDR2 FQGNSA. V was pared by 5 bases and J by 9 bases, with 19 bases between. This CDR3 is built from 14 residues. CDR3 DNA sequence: TGTGCCAGCAGCCCAGCCCAGGGGTATGTGAAAGCTTTCTTT. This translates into CASSPAQGYVKAFF.

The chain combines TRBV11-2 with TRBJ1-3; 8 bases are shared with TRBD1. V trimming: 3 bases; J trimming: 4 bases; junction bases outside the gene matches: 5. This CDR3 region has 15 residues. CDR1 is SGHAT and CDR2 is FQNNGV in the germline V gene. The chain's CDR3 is CASSLNAGGGNTIYF. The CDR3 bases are TGTGCCAGCAGCTTGAATGCAGGGGGCGGAAACACCATATATTTT.

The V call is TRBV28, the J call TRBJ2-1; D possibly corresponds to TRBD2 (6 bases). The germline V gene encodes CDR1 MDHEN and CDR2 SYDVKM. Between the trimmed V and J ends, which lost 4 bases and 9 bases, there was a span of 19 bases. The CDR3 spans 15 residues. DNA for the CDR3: TGTGCCAGCAGTTGGGGTTACGGGAGTACGAGTGAGCAGTTCTTC. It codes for CASSWGYGSTSEQFF.

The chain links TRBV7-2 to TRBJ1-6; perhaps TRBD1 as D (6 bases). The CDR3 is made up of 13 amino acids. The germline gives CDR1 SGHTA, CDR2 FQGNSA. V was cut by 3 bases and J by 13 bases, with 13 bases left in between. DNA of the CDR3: TGTGCCAGCAGCTTGACAGGTGTGGGGCCCCTCCACTTT. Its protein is CASSLTGVGPLHF.

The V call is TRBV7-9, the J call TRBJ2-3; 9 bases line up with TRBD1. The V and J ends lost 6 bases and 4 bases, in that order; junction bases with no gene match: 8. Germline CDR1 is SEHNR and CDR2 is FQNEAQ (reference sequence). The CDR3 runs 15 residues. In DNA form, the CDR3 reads TGTGCCAGCAGGCTCGGGACAGGGAAAGCAGATACGCAGTATTTT. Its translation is CASRLGTGKADTQYF.

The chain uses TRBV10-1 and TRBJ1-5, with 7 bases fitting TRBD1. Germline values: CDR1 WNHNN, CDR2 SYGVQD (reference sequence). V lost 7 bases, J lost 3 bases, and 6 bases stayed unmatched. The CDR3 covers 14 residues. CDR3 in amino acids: CASKGQGDNQPQHF. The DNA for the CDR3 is TGCGCCAGCAAAGGGCAGGGGGACAATCAGCCCCAGCATTTT.

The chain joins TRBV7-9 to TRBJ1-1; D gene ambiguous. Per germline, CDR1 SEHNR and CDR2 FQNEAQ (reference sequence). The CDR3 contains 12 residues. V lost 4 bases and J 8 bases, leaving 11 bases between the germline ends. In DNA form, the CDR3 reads TGTGCCAGCAGCTCAGTCCAGTCCGAAGCTTTCTTT. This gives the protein CASSSVQSEAFF.

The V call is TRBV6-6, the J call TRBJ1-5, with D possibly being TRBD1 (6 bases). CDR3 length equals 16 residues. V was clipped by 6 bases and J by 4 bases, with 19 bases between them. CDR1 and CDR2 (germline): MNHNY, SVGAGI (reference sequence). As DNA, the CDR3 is TGTGCCAGCAGCTTACACTTAGACAGGTTTAATCAGCCCCAGCATTTT. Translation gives CASSLHLDRFNQPQHF.